This TCR beta chain is drawn from a study of CD8+CD57+ T cells in acquired aplastic anemia. At the level of the study: Sorting CD4+ and CD8+ cells gave DNA averaging approximately 3 ug. Study observations and caveats: Around 29 CD8+ CDR3 sequences were shared between patients and controls.

Germline V lookup: CDR1 SGDLS, CDR2 YYNGEE. This CDR3 has 13 amino acids. Trimming cost V 2 bases and J 7 bases, with 10 bases left between them. The table lists this clonotype with many counts. Its target is not known. Whoever was chosen for sequencing had shown CD8+CD57+ cell expansion by flow cytometry. Template material for TCR beta VDJ and CDR3 profiling consisted of genomic DNA. TCRdb recomputed calls from the reads with MiXCR, one row per CDR3 protein. The sample carries 150,000 to 200,000 distinct CDR3 sequences, around 52% recorded once. The receptor was derived from a human donor with aplastic anemia. The V gene is TRBV9, the J gene TRBJ2-4; tentatively, D is TRBD1 (7 bases). The sequencing sample was made of sorted CD4+, CD8+, or CD8+CD57+ T cells (not recorded which) from PBMCs. CDR3 in DNA: TGTGCCAGCAGCGTTCCAGGGGGGAACATTCAGTACTTC. Encoded protein: CASSVPGGNIQYF.